The 12 T cell receptor beta chains below come from one sample, sequenced in a study of Graves' ophthalmopathy and Graves' hyperthyroidism. The authors amplified TCR beta CDR3 regions, and they did so from RNA transcripts for repertoire sequencing. First-round RT-PCR employed HTBI primers, with a second-round multiplex PCR after it. TCRdb analysed the multiplex PCR reads with MiXCR anew, one entry per CDR3 protein. The table shows hundreds of thousands of distinct CDR3 sequences, with over 20% occurring only once. Sequencing input: peripheral blood. The receptors originated from a woman younger than 30 with stable Graves' hyperthyroidism. Some clones in this sample may be carry-over from other donors' samples.

The DNA for the CDR3 is TGTGCCAGCAGTCCACCGACAAACCCCTACGAGCAGTACTTC. This gives the protein CASSPPTNPYEQYF. The J gene is TRBJ2-7, the V gene TRBV12-3 or TRBV12-4; no clear D gene. The CDR3 loop spans 14 amino acids. V lost 5 bases and J 2 bases, leaving 13 bases between the germline ends.

This clonotype was observed at least ten times. CDR3 sequence: CASSYSGQGQETQYF. CDR3 DNA: TGTGCCAGCAGTTACTCGGGACAGGGGCAAGAGACCCAGTACTTC. The J gene is TRBJ2-5, the V gene TRBV6-5; the match to TRBD1 covers 10 bases. With V trimmed by 0 bases and J by 2 bases, 0 bases remained unmatched. From germline, CDR1 is MNHEY and CDR2 SVGAGI. The CDR3 totals 15 residues.

In its sample, this clonotype was seen many times. The gene calls are TRBV6-1 and TRBJ1-2; a possible D gene is TRBD1 (5 bases). In germline, CDR1 is MNHNS, CDR2 SASEGT. Trimming removed 6 bases from V and 6 bases from J, with 20 bases in between. The CDR3 consists of 15 residues. The CDR3 bases are TGTGCCAGCAGCGGCTCCCTGGGGGTGGAGAATGGCTACACCTTC. Translated, it gives CASSGSLGVENGYTF.

This chain connects TRBV19 to TRBJ1-5; D is unresolved. Per germline, CDR1 LNHDA and CDR2 SQIVND (reference sequence). The CDR3 extends over 15 amino acids. Deletions cut 9 bases from V and 6 bases from J, with 21 bases between. CDR3 region: CASSLAESGFQPQHF. CDR3 DNA sequence: TGTGCCAGCAGCTTAGCCGAGTCGGGGTTTCAGCCCCAGCATTTT.

The rearrangement links TRBV20-1 to TRBJ2-5; D possibly corresponds to TRBD2 (5 bases). CDR1 is DFQATT, CDR2 SNEGSKA, per germline (reference sequence). This CDR3 has 14 amino acids. This chain's CDR3 is CSAQLGRVGETQYF. The CDR3, as DNA: TGCAGCGCGCAACTAGGAAGGGTCGGGGAGACCCAGTACTTC.

The table lists this clonotype with many counts. The rearrangement uses TRBV6-1 and TRBJ2-7; 8 bases line up with TRBD1. Trimming at V came to 6 bases and at J to 6 bases, leaving 10 bases not matched to a gene. CDR1 is MNHNS and CDR2 is SASEGT in the germline V gene. The CDR3 covers 14 residues. The CDR3 DNA sequence: TGTGCCAGCAGCCCGGGACAGGTCCTCGGCGAGCAGTACTTC. Translated: CASSPGQVLGEQYF.

Of note for this clonotype: A junction boundary mismatches the germline segment, possibly from a read error. This chain uses TRBV6-1 with TRBJ1-3, with TRBD1 matching 9 bases. The CDR3 loop spans 15 amino acids. Germline V gene data show CDR1 as MNHNS and CDR2 as SASEGT. The chain's CDR3 is CASSQGQGSGNTIYF. The CDR3 DNA sequence: TGTGCCAGCAGTCAGGGACAGGGCTCTGGAAACACTATATATTTT.

The CDR3: CASSPPVGTFYGYTF. CDR3 coding DNA: TGTGCCAGCTCACCACCGGTAGGGACGTTCTATGGCTACACCTTC. The chain has TRBV18 and TRBJ1-2; D may be TRBD1 (5 bases). V was pared by 0 bases and J by 4 bases, with 12 bases between. Germline values: CDR1 KGHSH, CDR2 LQKENI. CDR3 length: 15 amino acids. Full variable domain (rest looked up from reference TRBV18 and TRBJ1-2): NAGVMQNPRHLVRRRGQEARLRCSPMKGHSHVYWYRQLPEEGLKFMVYLQKENIIDESGMPKERFSAEFPKEGPSILRIQQVVRGDSAAYFCASSPPVGTFYGYTFGSGTRLTVV.

This clonotype was seen a few times. The chain employs TRBV6-1 and TRBJ1-6, with D uncertain. The CDR3 covers 11 residues. V was clipped by 6 bases and J by 10 bases, with 7 bases between them. Germline V gene sequence: CDR1 MNHNS, CDR2 SASEGT. The CDR3 region is CASRLRSPLHF. DNA for the CDR3: TGTGCCAGCAGACTTAGGTCACCCCTCCACTTT.

This clonotype is a singleton in its sample. V gene TRBV28 combines with J gene TRBJ2-2, with 8 bases lining up with TRBD1. Per the germline V gene, CDR1 is MDHEN and CDR2 is SYDVKM. The junction had 10 bases not matched to a gene; V was cut back by 7 bases and J by 3 bases. The CDR3 contains 16 residues. CDR3 loop: CASKCWSGGDTGELFF. CDR3 DNA sequence: TGTGCCAGCAAGTGTTGGTCAGGGGGCGACACCGGGGAGCTGTTTTTT.

The rearrangement uses TRBV6-5 and TRBJ1-2; a possible D gene is TRBD1 (5 bases). The CDR3 totals 14 residues. V shed 2 bases and J shed 8 bases, with 15 bases lying between them. CDR1 and CDR2 from the germline V gene are MNHEY and SVGAGI. The CDR3 region is CASSYRSGRGGYTF. In DNA, the CDR3 is TGTGCCAGCAGTTACCGGTCAGGGAGAGGAGGCTACACCTTC.

This clonotype occurred a few times. V gene TRBV5-1 combines with J gene TRBJ1-6; D gene unclear. V was shortened by 4 bases and J by 9 bases, with 11 bases between the two germline ends. This CDR3 is built from 13 residues. CDR1 SGHRS and CDR2 YFSETQ come from the germline V gene. For the CDR3, the DNA is TGCGCCAGCAGCCCGGAATATGGTTCACCCCTCCACTTT. Protein product: CASSPEYGSPLHF.